This T cell receptor beta chain was recovered during a study of T cell responses to AZD1222 COVID-19 vaccine. The V gene's germline CDR1 is SNHLY and CDR2 FYNNEI. Trimming removed 1 base at V and 2 bases at J, with 20 bases between. This CDR3 region has 18 residues. The assay was immunoSEQ multiplex PCR, and TCRdb's table has in-frame clones only and misses some. In the table there are roughly 140,000 clones, about 91% of which are singletons. The chain recombines TRBV2 with TRBJ2-5; possible D gene TRBD2, 5 bases. The sample in question was peripheral blood, obtained on day 0 of MenACWY control vaccination. This clonotype was sampled from an adult in good health. CDR3 in DNA: TGTGCCAGCAGTGAAGTGCGTCCGGGATTGAGGCGTCAAGAGACCCAGTACTTC. Residues: CASSEVRPGLRRQETQYF.